These 22 T cell receptor beta chains originate from one sample sequenced in a study of shared clonotypes between healthy human individuals. Naive CD8 isolation took CD45RO-negative cells positively selected for CCR7 and excluded terminally differentiated effector memory CD45RA+ cells. Profiled with immunoSEQ multiplex PCR; TCRdb holds only in-frame clones, not every one. The sample has 800,000 or so clones; around 96% are singletons. The sequencing input was naive CD8+ T cells sorted from blood. All receptors derive from a man in his thirties or forties in good health.

This rearrangement joins TRBV6-5 to TRBJ2-2; perhaps TRBD1 as D (7 bases). The CDR3 extends over 16 amino acids. The germline V gene has CDR1 MNHEY and CDR2 SVGAGI. V was clipped by 4 bases and J by 2 bases, with 14 bases between them. The CDR3 bases are TGTGCCAGCAGTTCGGAGGGGGCTAGCAACACCGGGGAGCTGTTTTTT. Protein sequence: CASSSEGASNTGELFF.

The chain uses TRBV19 and TRBJ1-1; D is ambiguous. The V gene's germline CDR1 is LNHDA and CDR2 SQIVND (reference sequence). The CDR3 has 14 residues. Trimming removed 3 bases at V and 5 bases at J, with 13 bases between. This chain's CDR3 is CASSIYSVRTEAFF. CDR3 in DNA: TGTGCCAGTAGTATTTACTCGGTCCGGACTGAAGCTTTCTTT.

The chain is built from TRBV27 and TRBJ2-2; TRBD1 is a possible D gene (6 bases). The CDR3 sequence is 13 residues long. Trimming removed 4 bases from V and 7 bases from J, with 10 bases in between. CDR1 is MNHEY, CDR2 SMNVEV, per germline (reference sequence). CDR3 coding DNA: TGTGCCAGCAGTTATACAGGGATCGGGGAGCTGTTTTTT. Amino acid sequence: CASSYTGIGELFF.

In this sample, this clone turned up once. V and J are TRBV4-3 and TRBJ2-6; D gene unclear. The ends were cut back, 3 bases at V and 0 bases at J, with 6 bases in the middle. Per the germline V gene, CDR1 is LGHNA and CDR2 is YSLEER. CDR3 length equals 15 residues. The CDR3, as DNA: TGCGCCAGCAGCCACTCCGACTCTGGGGCCAACGTCCTGACTTTC. Translating it yields CASSHSDSGANVLTF.

The chain links TRBV2 to TRBJ2-7, with D possibly matching TRBD1 (6 bases). Germline-derived CDR1 and CDR2 are SNHLY and FYNNEI. Trimming pared 8 bases from V and 0 bases from J, leaving 17 bases between. CDR3 length equals 15 residues. Here the CDR3 DNA reads TGTGCCAGCCTGCCGGAGCCAGGGGTCTCCTACGAGCAGTACTTC. Its protein product is CASLPEPGVSYEQYF.

This clone was seen a single time. The chain has TRBV11-2 and TRBJ2-7; 12 bases are shared with TRBD2. This CDR3 is built from 15 residues. The germline CDR1 and CDR2 sequences are SGHAT and FQNNGV. V trimming: 5 bases; J trimming: 3 bases; junction bases outside the gene matches: 5. Here the CDR3 DNA reads TGTGCCAGCAGCGCACGACTAGCGGGAGACTACGAGCAGTACTTC. The encoded protein is CASSARLAGDYEQYF.

This chain links TRBV10-3 with TRBJ2-2, with a tentative D call TRBD2 (6 bases). Trimming took 3 bases from V and 13 from J, leaving 15 bases between them. This CDR3 region has 13 residues. CDR1 and CDR2 from the germline V gene are ENHRY and SYGVKD. CDR3: CAISEIQAGWLFF. The DNA for the CDR3 is TGTGCCATCAGTGAAATACAGGCGGGGTGGCTGTTTTTT.

The chain is built from TRBV29-1 and TRBJ2-7; the D gene is possibly TRBD2 (5 bases). Germline V gene sequence: CDR1 SQVTM, CDR2 ANQGSEA. The CDR3 contains 11 residues. V lost 7 bases, J lost 7 bases, and 14 bases lay in between. The CDR3 coding sequence is TGCAGCGCCGGCGGGTTGAGTGAGCAGTACTTC. Translated, it gives CSAGGLSEQYF.

The chain combines TRBV5-6 with TRBJ2-3; D remains ambiguous. With 0 bases removed from V and 2 bases from J, the gap between germline ends came to 4 bases. The germline gives CDR1 SGHDT, CDR2 YYEEEE. There are 13 residues in the CDR3. Written as DNA, the CDR3 is TGTGCCAGCAGCTTGGGTACCACAGATACGCAGTATTTT. As protein: CASSLGTTDTQYF.

Note on this clone: Other DNA sequences from this sample encode an identical CDR3 as well. V gene TRBV29-1 combines with J gene TRBJ2-7, with a possible D match to TRBD2 (6 bases). The V and J ends lost 0 bases and 0 bases respectively, with 9 bases between them. The CDR3 is 14 residues long. Germline V CDR1 and CDR2: SQVTM, ANQGSEA. CDR3 bases: TGCAGCGTTGAAGATCGGGGGAGCTCCTACGAGCAGTACTTC. This sequence encodes CSVEDRGSSYEQYF.

The V call is TRBV5-1, the J call TRBJ2-1; a weak D match, TRBD2 (7 bases). The CDR3 contains 18 residues. V gave up 0 bases and J gave up 2 bases, with 18 bases separating them. Germline CDR1 reads SGHRS; CDR2 reads YFSETQ. CDR3 sequence: CASSLAGLPGGPYNEQFF. Written as DNA, the CDR3 is TGCGCCAGCAGCTTGGCCGGGCTGCCCGGGGGGCCCTACAATGAGCAGTTCTTC. Drawing the rest from reference TRBV5-1 and TRBJ2-1, the complete variable domain is KAGVTQTPRYLIKTRGQQVTLSCSPISGHRSVSWYQQTPGQGLQFLFEYFSETQRNKGNFPGRFSGRQFSNSRSEMNVSTLELGDSALYLCASSLAGLPGGPYNEQFFGPGTRLTVL.

This clone was counted only a few times. The chain has TRBV11-2 and TRBJ2-2, with D possibly TRBD2 on 6 matching bases. The length of the CDR3 is 17 residues. Germline values: CDR1 SGHAT, CDR2 FQNNGV. Trimming took off 3 bases at V and 8 bases at J, with 22 bases between the two ends. The CDR3 DNA is TGTGCCAGCAGCTTTCAAGTGGTCGGGAGAGGGATAGGGGAGCTGTTTTTT. It is translated as CASSFQVVGRGIGELFF.

The chain couples TRBV21-1 to TRBJ2-5. TRBV21-1 is labeled a pseudogene. This CDR3 is 10 amino acids long. This chain's CDR3 is CASRRETQYF. DNA of the CDR3: TGTGCCAGCAGACGAGAGACCCAGTACTTC.

V is TRBV27 and J is TRBJ2-7, with TRBD2 matching over 10 bases. This CDR3 comprises 16 residues. The V gene's germline CDR1 is MNHEY and CDR2 SMNVEV (reference sequence). V gave up 4 bases and J gave up 3 bases; unmatched junction bases: 9. This chain's CDR3 is CASSWGGLAGVYEQYF. The CDR3, as DNA: TGTGCCAGCAGTTGGGGCGGTCTAGCGGGAGTCTACGAGCAGTACTTC.

The genes are TRBV5-1 and TRBJ2-1; TRBD2 agrees at 11 bases. J gave up 6 bases and V 2 bases, and 10 bases lay outside the gene matches. The CDR3 totals 17 residues. The germline CDR1 and CDR2 sequences are SGHRS and YFSETQ. The CDR3 nucleotides read TGCGCCAGCAGCTTAGGCCCGTTAGCGGGAGGGTCCAATGAGCAGTTCTTC. Protein product: CASSLGPLAGGSNEQFF.

This chain uses TRBV7-9 with TRBJ2-2, with a possible D match to TRBD2 (6 bases). The CDR3 covers 15 residues. Germline V gene lookup returns CDR1 SEHNR and CDR2 FQNEAQ (reference sequence). Trimming took off 1 base at V and 5 bases at J, with 11 bases between the two ends. The CDR3 reads CASSLVSGRTGELFF. The CDR3 DNA reads TGTGCCAGCAGCTTAGTATCCGGGAGAACCGGGGAGCTGTTTTTT.

This chain connects TRBV11-2 to TRBJ2-1, with D possibly matching TRBD2 (5 bases). Deletions cut 5 bases from V and 7 bases from J, with 21 bases between. The CDR3 totals 16 residues. Germline lookup yields CDR1 SGHAT and CDR2 FQNNGV. The CDR3, as DNA: TGTGCCAGCAGCCCTCGGGCGGGTGCAGGACGAAATGAGCAGTTCTTC. Translating it yields CASSPRAGAGRNEQFF.

The chain carries TRBV30 and TRBJ2-1, with D tentatively TRBD2 (5 bases). The V end was cut by 1 base, the J end by 9 bases, with 13 bases between. CDR1 is GTSNPN and CDR2 is SVGIG in the germline V gene (reference sequence). There are 13 residues in the CDR3. CDR3 region: CAWSATSFGEQFF. The CDR3 region has the DNA TGTGCCTGGAGTGCAACTAGTTTTGGTGAGCAGTTCTTC.

The V call is TRBV11-2, the J call TRBJ2-2, with TRBD2 matching over 9 bases. The length of the CDR3 is 18 residues. Trimming at V came to 4 bases and at J to 3 bases, leaving 12 bases not matched to a gene. Looked up from germline, CDR1 is SGHAT and CDR2 is FQNNGV. The CDR3, as DNA: TGTGCCAGCAGCTACTCTTTAGCGGGAGTTCGACACACCGGGGAGCTGTTTTTT. It specifies CASSYSLAGVRHTGELFF.

This chain uses TRBV6-6 with TRBJ1-1; maybe TRBD1 (5 bases). V was shortened by 0 bases and J by 6 bases, with 11 bases between the two germline ends. This CDR3 region has 14 residues. Per germline, CDR1 MNHNY and CDR2 SVGAGI (reference sequence). The CDR3 region is CASSYSVGVAEAFF. CDR3 in DNA: TGTGCCAGCAGTTACTCGGTAGGGGTCGCTGAAGCTTTCTTT.

This chain uses TRBV27 with TRBJ2-7, with 8 bases aligning to TRBD1. The CDR3 has 14 residues. Looked up from germline, CDR1 is MNHEY and CDR2 is SMNVEV (reference sequence). V lost 3 bases, J lost 3 bases, and 4 bases stayed unmatched. CDR3 in amino acids: CASSLGDRFYEQYF. CDR3 coding DNA: TGTGCCAGCAGTTTGGGGGACAGGTTCTACGAGCAGTACTTC.

The rearrangement links TRBV7-6 to TRBJ2-3, with D perhaps TRBD1 (5 bases). CDR1 is SGHVS, CDR2 FNYEAQ, per germline. The CDR3 is made up of 13 amino acids. Trimming pared 6 bases from V and 0 bases from J, leaving 7 bases between. The CDR3: CASRGHSTDTQYF. Here the CDR3 DNA reads TGTGCCAGCAGAGGACACAGCACAGATACGCAGTATTTT.